This TCR beta chain was captured by sequencing in a study of long-term antiretroviral therapy in people with HIV. Study results and limitations: Drawn between the mid-2000s and the late 2010s, the blood was possibly obtained under older ART regimens.

With respect to this clone: Its antigen is not identified.

Trimming pared 5 bases from V and 8 bases from J, leaving 18 bases between. Germline CDR1 GTSNPN, CDR2 SVGIG (reference sequence). CDR3 length equals 14 residues. Participants who had HIV were, without exception, treated in the United States. Every sample had roughly 1-11 million cryopreserved PBMC in it before DNA extraction. The authors ran the immunoSEQ assay, v3.0, at survey level. Sequencing was designed to cover about 35,000-55,000 T-cell genomes in each sample. The data were produced by immunoSEQ multiplex PCR, yet TCRdb's version contains in-frame clones alone and is incomplete. The table has around 18,000 clones, 75% to 95% seen once; the top ten hold roughly 10%.

This receptor was taken from a man aged 50-60 years with HIV. The chain carries TRBV30 and TRBJ1-4; D is unclear. The sample was unsorted PBMCs, taken 3 years after starting antiretroviral therapy. The CDR3 protein is CAWSEDGVGEKLFF. CDR3 nucleotides: TGTGCCTGGTCTGAGGACGGCGTAGGAGAAAAACTGTTTTTT.